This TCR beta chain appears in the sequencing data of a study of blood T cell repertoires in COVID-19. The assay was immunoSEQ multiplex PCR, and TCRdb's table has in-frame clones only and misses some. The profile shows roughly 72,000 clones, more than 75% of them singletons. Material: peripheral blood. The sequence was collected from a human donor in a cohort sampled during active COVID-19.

The chain's CDR3 is CASSYSGLIDNEQFF. The CDR3 DNA sequence: TGTGCCAGCAGTTACTCGGGGCTGATCGACAATGAGCAGTTCTTC. The rearrangement joins TRBV6-5 to TRBJ2-1; maybe TRBD1 (5 bases). The CDR3 sequence is 15 residues long. In germline, CDR1 is MNHEY, CDR2 SVGAGI. The germline V and J ends were trimmed by 0 bases and 5 bases, with 11 bases remaining between them.